This paragraph covers one T cell receptor beta chain sequence. Antigen: not known. Germline V gene data show CDR1 as MNHEY and CDR2 as SVGAGI. Trimming shortened V by 8 bases and J by 0 bases, and 8 bases separated the two germline ends. The CDR3 sequence is 13 residues long. Clones were sequenced by immunoSEQ multiplex PCR, and TCRdb holds only the in-frame ones, with some missing. Here the sample spans about 130,000 clones, 86% being singletons. The record originates from a study of T cell responses to AZD1222 COVID-19 vaccine. The study's findings and limits: Sampled repertoires all dated from after the peak T cell response.

Sample: peripheral blood, taken on day 0 of AZD1222 vaccination. The chain uses TRBV6-5 and TRBJ1-3; D not resolved. The sequence was obtained from an adult in good health. This chain's CDR3 is CASPDRSGNTIYF. CDR3 sequence (DNA): TGTGCCAGCCCCGACCGCTCTGGAAACACCATATATTTT.